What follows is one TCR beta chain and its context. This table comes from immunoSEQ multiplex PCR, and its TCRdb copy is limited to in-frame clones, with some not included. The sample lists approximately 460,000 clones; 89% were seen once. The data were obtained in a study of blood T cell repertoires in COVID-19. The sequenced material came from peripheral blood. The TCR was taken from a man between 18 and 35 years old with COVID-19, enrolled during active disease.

CDR3 DNA: TGTGCCAGCAGGGATGACAGGGGGCCCAATGAGCAGTTCTTC. This gives the protein CASRDDRGPNEQFF. This chain uses TRBV6-5 with TRBJ2-1; TRBD1 aligns across 10 bases. With 6 bases clipped from V and 6 bases from J, the junction kept 5 bases outside the gene matches. CDR3 size: 14 residues. Germline lookup yields CDR1 MNHEY and CDR2 SVGAGI.